This paragraph reports one TCR beta chain. Its target is not known. This sample is part of a study of cytomegalovirus exposure and HLA in healthy donors. Study results and limitations: A later analysis linked a missense DCLRE1C variant to TCR beta V- and J-gene trimming. In a later analysis, TCR association rates varied by HLA locus: DRB1 most, HLA-C fewest.

The PCR contained 60 Vbeta and 13 Jbeta primers. Libraries were prepared by immunoSEQ multiplex PCR; TCRdb keeps only in-frame clonotypes and omits some of them. Counted here are approximately 86,000 clones, 60% to 80% occurring once; the ten biggest clones make up almost 8.5%. Germline V CDR1 and CDR2: SGHRS, YFSETQ. Trimming removed 0 bases from V and 2 bases from J, with 9 bases in between. The length of the CDR3 is 15 residues. The sequencing input was PBMCs. The genes are TRBV5-1 and TRBJ1-3; D gene ambiguous. The sequence came from a man aged 55-75 years in good health and CMV-seronegative. The CDR3 sequence: CASSLASVAGNTIYF. CDR3 bases: TGCGCCAGCAGCTTGGCCAGTGTGGCTGGAAACACCATATATTTT.